The following is a TCR beta chain sequence with its context. The CDR3 contains 17 residues. With 5 bases clipped from V and 6 bases from J, the junction kept 15 bases outside the gene matches. CDR1 and CDR2 (germline): LGHNT, FRNRAP. These data are taken from a study of blood T cell repertoires in COVID-19. For the study at large: Material from acute and convalescent COVID-19 was sourced from the United States, Italy and Spain.

Sequenced by immunoSEQ multiplex PCR; TCRdb stores in-frame clones only, minus some. The table has roughly 79,000 clones, about 90% seen once. Sequencing used peripheral blood. The origin of this receptor is a man aged 45 to 65 with active COVID-19. The V call is TRBV12-5, the J call TRBJ2-1, with TRBD2 identical over 8 bases. The CDR3 DNA reads as TGTGCTAGTGGTACCAGACGCGGGGGGCGAGGTGTCAATGAGCAGTTCTTC. This encodes CASGTRRGGRGVNEQFF.